This T cell receptor (beta chain) is from a study of OX40 agonist ivuxolimab in advanced cancers. Overall study context: Ivuxolimab is an agonistic anti-OX40 (CD134) antibody, and patients were treated with it.

Study-wide findings and caveats: The study observed clonal expansion of CD4+ and CD8+ blood T cells by week 6 at 0.1 to 3.0 mg/kg.

There are 16 residues in the CDR3. Germline V gives CDR1 MGHRA, CDR2 YSYEKL. V lost 3 bases, J lost 4 bases, and 9 bases stayed unmatched. Sequencing used immunoSEQ multiplex PCR; TCRdb keeps in-frame clones, though not all of them. Of roughly 70,000 clones detected, 85% appear once; the ten largest clones hold 0.53%. A note on this clone: The antigen is undetermined.

The sequenced sample was CD4+ or CD8+ T cells sorted from blood, obtained in a trial of the OX40 agonist ivuxolimab. The sequence was collected from an adult with an advanced solid tumor such as melanoma, head and neck, liver or kidney cancer. The chain combines TRBV4-1 with TRBJ2-5; 9 nucleotides line up with TRBD1. CDR3 bases: TGCGCCAGCAGCCAGGCCCCCCCGACAGGGGGAGAGACCCAGTACTTC. This translates into CASSQAPPTGGETQYF.